Presented here are 24 T cell receptor beta chains from one specimen sequenced in a study of response to subunit inactivated influenza vaccine. TCRdb re-called the RT-PCR reads with MiXCR, one entry per CDR3 protein. Of approximately 680,000 distinct CDR3 sequences listed, approximately 14% are singletons. Source: PBMCs from blood, taken 11 to 12 days after vaccination. These receptors were collected from a man aged 50 or older who received an inactivated influenza vaccine.

This clonotype has at least ten counts. The chain carries TRBV6-5 and TRBJ1-2; D might be TRBD1 (5 bases). Germline V gene data show CDR1 as MNHEY and CDR2 as SVGAGI. The CDR3 spans 15 residues. V lost 4 bases, J lost 2 bases, and 14 bases lay in between. The CDR3 coding sequence is TGTGCCAGCAGTTCTCTGACAGCTTCAAACTATGGCTACACCTTC. This gives the protein CASSSLTASNYGYTF.

The J gene is TRBJ2-1, the V gene TRBV20-1, with 7 positions matching TRBD2. V was clipped by 3 bases and J by 14 bases; unmatched bases: 10. This CDR3 spans 12 amino acids. The germline gives CDR1 DFQATT, CDR2 SNEGSKA (reference sequence). The CDR3 loop reads CSARDSGRMEFF. The CDR3 DNA is TGCAGTGCTAGGGATAGCGGGCGGATGGAGTTCTTC.

This chain links TRBV7-6 with TRBJ1-1; no clear D. The V end lost 5 bases, the J end lost 4 bases, and 11 bases lay between the germline ends. This CDR3 has 13 residues. The germline V gene encodes CDR1 SGHVS and CDR2 FNYEAQ. The CDR3 protein is CASSIGRGTEAFF. CDR3 nucleotide sequence: TGTGCCAGCAGCATTGGCAGAGGCACTGAAGCTTTCTTT.

V usage is TRBV5-1 and J usage is TRBJ2-3, with 10 bases fitting TRBD2. This CDR3 has 15 residues. Per germline, CDR1 SGHRS and CDR2 YFSETQ. J was trimmed by 10 bases and V by 4 bases; bases with no gene match: 12. As DNA, the CDR3 is TGCGCCAGCAGCCCCCTCGCTAGCGGGAGACAGGCGCAGTATTTT. This codes for CASSPLASGRQAQYF.

V and J are TRBV20-1 and TRBJ2-5; TRBD2 matches 11 bases. This CDR3 spans 16 amino acids. Trimming took 0 bases from V and 1 from J; bases not matched to a gene: 4. The germline CDR1 and CDR2 sequences are DFQATT and SNEGSKA (reference sequence). In nucleotides, the CDR3 is TGCAGTGCTAGAGATCTACTAGCGGGAGCCCAAGAGACCCAGTACTTC. Amino acids: CSARDLLAGAQETQYF.

This clonotype was found many times. The chain couples TRBV28 to TRBJ2-7, with TRBD1 identical over 7 bases. The V and J ends lost 5 bases and 7 bases, in that order; junction bases with no gene match: 11. CDR1 and CDR2 from the germline V gene are MDHEN and SYDVKM. The CDR3 consists of 14 residues. DNA of the CDR3: TGTGCCAGCAGTCCGCAGACAGGGTCTCGGGAGCAGTACTTC. As protein: CASSPQTGSREQYF.

The genes are TRBV28 and TRBJ1-2; the D is unclear. CDR1 is MDHEN, CDR2 SYDVKM, per germline. The CDR3 loop spans 12 amino acids. Trimming took 5 bases from V and 3 from J, leaving 7 bases between them. CDR3 region: CASSPGHYGYTF. As DNA, the CDR3 is TGTGCCAGCAGTCCCGGGCACTATGGCTACACCTTC.

This clonotype was seen more than once but under ten times. This sequence joins TRBV20-1 and TRBJ1-1; D call uncertain. The V and J ends lost 6 bases and 0 bases respectively, with 14 bases between them. This CDR3 spans 14 amino acids. Germline V gene data show CDR1 as DFQATT and CDR2 as SNEGSKA (reference sequence). The CDR3 loop reads CSARTWQVNTEAFF. The CDR3 nucleotides read TGCAGTGCCAGAACGTGGCAGGTGAACACTGAAGCTTTCTTT.

The table lists this clonotype with a few counts. Its ends do not fully match the called genes, so a read error is possible. This rearrangement joins TRBV7-7 to TRBJ2-1, with D possibly matching TRBD1 (5 bases). This CDR3 region has 13 residues. The germline V gene encodes CDR1 SSHAT and CDR2 FNYEAQ (reference sequence). CDR3 loop: CASSLDSHGGQFF. CDR3 DNA sequence: TGTGCTAGCAGCTTAGACAGTCATGGCGGGCAGTTCTTC.

The V call is TRBV18, the J call TRBJ1-1; no definite D call. The V and J ends lost 2 bases and 0 bases respectively, with 13 bases between them. This CDR3 is 16 amino acids long. The V gene's germline CDR1 is KGHSH and CDR2 LQKENI. CDR3 DNA sequence: TGTGCCAGCTCACCAAGGGATAGACTCATGAACACTGAAGCTTTCTTT. It specifies CASSPRDRLMNTEAFF.

J is TRBJ2-3 and V is TRBV4-3; tentatively, D is TRBD1 or TRBD2 (6 bases each). The CDR3 is made up of 19 amino acids. V was shortened by 0 bases and J by 0 bases, with 19 bases between the two germline ends. The germline V gene has CDR1 LGHNA and CDR2 YSLEER. The CDR3 here is CASSQDGWGAESSTDTQYF. For the CDR3, the DNA is TGCGCCAGCAGCCAAGATGGGTGGGGGGCTGAATCTAGCACAGATACGCAGTATTTT.

This clonotype was picked up many times. The rearrangement links TRBV12-3 or TRBV12-4 to TRBJ2-1; 9 positions match TRBD1. This CDR3 is 15 amino acids long. V gave up 2 bases and J gave up 6 bases; unmatched junction bases: 5. The CDR3 region has the DNA TGTGCCAGCAGTTTATCGGGACAGGGAACCAATGAGCAGTTCTTC. Residues: CASSLSGQGTNEQFF.

The chain links TRBV6-2 or TRBV6-3 to TRBJ2-7; TRBD2 agrees at 11 bases. The V and J ends lost 8 bases and 1 base, in that order; junction bases with no gene match: 7. CDR1 MNHEY and CDR2 SVGEGT come from the germline V gene. This CDR3 spans 15 amino acids. CDR3 in amino acids: CASGTSGSMSYEQYF. As DNA, the CDR3 is TGTGCCAGCGGGACTAGCGGATCCATGTCCTACGAGCAGTACTTC.

This clonotype has just a few counts. The gene calls are TRBV7-9 and TRBJ2-5; the D is unclear. V was clipped by 3 bases and J by 2 bases, with 4 bases between them. In germline, CDR1 is SEHNR, CDR2 FQNEAQ (reference sequence). This CDR3 is 12 amino acids long. The CDR3 DNA follows: TGTGCCAGCAGCTTTGCACAAGAGACCCAGTACTTC. The encoded protein is CASSFAQETQYF.

J is TRBJ2-7 and V is TRBV7-4, with D maybe TRBD1 (6 bases). This CDR3 has 15 amino acids. In germline, CDR1 is SGHVT, CDR2 SQSDAQ. The germline V and J ends were trimmed by 8 bases and 7 bases, with 24 bases remaining between them. CDR3 residues: CASPLKTGGNLEQYF. CDR3 nucleotide sequence: TGTGCCAGCCCCCTTAAGACAGGTGGGAATCTGGAGCAGTACTTC.

This clonotype occurred many times. V is TRBV5-5 and J is TRBJ2-7; D unclear. CDR1 and CDR2 (germline): SGHKS, YYEKEE (reference sequence). V was clipped by 2 bases and J by 3 bases, with 15 bases between them. This CDR3 contains 15 residues. The CDR3 DNA follows: TGTGCCAGCAGCTTAGTACTCCGGAGAATCTACGAGCAGTACTTC. It is translated as CASSLVLRRIYEQYF.

This clonotype was counted only a few times. This chain connects TRBV7-2 to TRBJ1-5, with unresolved D. CDR1 SGHTA and CDR2 FQGNSA come from the germline V gene. The CDR3 runs 16 residues. Trimming cost V 2 bases and J 3 bases, with 14 bases left between them. The CDR3 nucleotides read TGTGCCAGCAGCTTAAACCCAAATTTGGTCAATCAGCCCCAGCATTTT. Protein: CASSLNPNLVNQPQHF.

The table lists this clonotype with a few counts. The J gene is TRBJ1-3, the V gene TRBV6-2 or TRBV6-3; no definite D call. V was clipped by 6 bases and J by 2 bases, with 11 bases between them. The CDR3 is made up of 14 amino acids. Per germline, CDR1 MNHEY and CDR2 SVGEGT. CDR3 protein: CASSYGGTGNTIYF. CDR3 coding DNA: TGTGCCAGCAGCTACGGCGGGACTGGAAACACCATATATTTT.

This clonotype was found many times. The V call is TRBV28, the J call TRBJ2-1; D is undetermined. The CDR3 spans 13 residues. The ends were cut back, 6 bases at V and 4 bases at J, with 10 bases in the middle. Per the germline V gene, CDR1 is MDHEN and CDR2 is SYDVKM. The CDR3 loop reads CASSLGRYNEQFF. CDR3 nucleotides: TGTGCCAGCAGCTTAGGGCGTTACAATGAGCAGTTCTTC.

The chain carries TRBV10-3 and TRBJ1-2, with a tentative D call TRBD1 (5 bases). The germline V gene has CDR1 ENHRY and CDR2 SYGVKD. Trimming removed 8 bases from V and 2 bases from J, with 12 bases in between. This CDR3 is built from 13 residues. The CDR3 DNA sequence: TGTGCCATCGGAGAAGGGGTCAACTATGGCTACACCTTC. Its translation is CAIGEGVNYGYTF.

This chain connects TRBV4-2 to TRBJ1-4; weak D call: TRBD1 (6 bases). The CDR3 sequence is 14 residues long. Trimming left V 3 bases short and J 6 bases short, with 11 bases between. In germline, CDR1 is LGHNA, CDR2 YNFKEQ. The CDR3 bases are TGTGCCAGCAGCCACAGGGGAGGTTATGAAAAACTGTTTTTT. Its translation: CASSHRGGYEKLFF.

The rearrangement links TRBV6-1 to TRBJ2-2; D may correspond to TRBD1 or TRBD2 (5 bases each). With 1 base removed from V and 1 base from J, the gap between germline ends came to 7 bases. Germline CDR1 MNHNS, CDR2 SASEGT. The CDR3 is 15 residues long. The CDR3 DNA sequence: TGTGCCAGCAGTGAAGGGGGGATGAACACCGGGGAGCTGTTTTTT. Amino acids: CASSEGGMNTGELFF.

Only one count was recorded for this clonotype. Possible read error: a much larger clone is one base away. The chain links TRBV29-1 to TRBJ1-1; D is possibly TRBD1 (5 bases). Germline lookup yields CDR1 SQVTM and CDR2 ANQGSEA. This CDR3 region has 12 residues. V was clipped by 4 bases and J by 6 bases, with 12 bases between them. The CDR3 is CSVAGVGAEAFF. CDR3 bases: TGCAGCGTTGCGGGGGTGGGCGCTGAAGCTTTCTTT.

This clonotype showed up many times. The CDR3 protein is CASSLPSGGPGTGELFF. The DNA of the CDR3 is TGTGCCAGCAGTTTACCTAGCGGGGGGCCTGGGACCGGGGAGCTGTTTTTT. This sequence joins TRBV12-3 or TRBV12-4 and TRBJ2-2; 11 bases map to TRBD2. This CDR3 has 17 amino acids. V gave up 2 bases and J gave up 5 bases; unmatched junction bases: 7.